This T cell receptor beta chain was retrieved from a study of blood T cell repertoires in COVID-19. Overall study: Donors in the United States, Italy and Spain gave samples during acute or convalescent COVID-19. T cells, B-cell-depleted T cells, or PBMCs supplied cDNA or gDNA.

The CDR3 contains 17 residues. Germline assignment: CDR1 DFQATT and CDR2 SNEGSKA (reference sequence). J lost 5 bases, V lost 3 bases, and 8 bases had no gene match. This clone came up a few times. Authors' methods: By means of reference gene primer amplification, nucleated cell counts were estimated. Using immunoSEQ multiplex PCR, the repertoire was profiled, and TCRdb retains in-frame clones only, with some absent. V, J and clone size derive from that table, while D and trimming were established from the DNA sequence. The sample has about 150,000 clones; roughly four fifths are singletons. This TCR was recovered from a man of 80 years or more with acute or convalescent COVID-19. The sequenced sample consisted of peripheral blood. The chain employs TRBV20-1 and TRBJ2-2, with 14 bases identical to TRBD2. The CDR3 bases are TGCAGTGCTAGTCGCACGGGGACTAGCGGGGGAACCGGGGAGCTGTTTTTT. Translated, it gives CSASRTGTSGGTGELFF.